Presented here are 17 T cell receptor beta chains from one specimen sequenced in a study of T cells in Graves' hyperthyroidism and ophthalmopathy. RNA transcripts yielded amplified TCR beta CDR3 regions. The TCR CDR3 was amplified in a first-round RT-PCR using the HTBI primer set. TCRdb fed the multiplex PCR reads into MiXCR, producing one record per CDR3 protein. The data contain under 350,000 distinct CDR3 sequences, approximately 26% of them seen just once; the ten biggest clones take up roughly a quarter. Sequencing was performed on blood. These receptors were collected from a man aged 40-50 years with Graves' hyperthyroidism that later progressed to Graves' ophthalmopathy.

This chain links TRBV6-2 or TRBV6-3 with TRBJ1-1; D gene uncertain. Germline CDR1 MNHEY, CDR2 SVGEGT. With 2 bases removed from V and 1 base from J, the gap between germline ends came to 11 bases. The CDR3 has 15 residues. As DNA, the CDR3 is TGTGCCAGCAGTTACGATGCCGGTTCGAACACTGAAGCTTTCTTT. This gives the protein CASSYDAGSNTEAFF.

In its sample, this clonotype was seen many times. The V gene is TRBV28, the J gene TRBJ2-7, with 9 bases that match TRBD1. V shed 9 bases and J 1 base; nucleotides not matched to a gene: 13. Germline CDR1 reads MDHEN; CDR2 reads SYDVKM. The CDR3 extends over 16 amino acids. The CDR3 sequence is CASVGSGTGRSYEQYF. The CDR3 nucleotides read TGTGCCAGTGTGGGTTCTGGGACAGGGAGGTCCTACGAGCAGTACTTC.

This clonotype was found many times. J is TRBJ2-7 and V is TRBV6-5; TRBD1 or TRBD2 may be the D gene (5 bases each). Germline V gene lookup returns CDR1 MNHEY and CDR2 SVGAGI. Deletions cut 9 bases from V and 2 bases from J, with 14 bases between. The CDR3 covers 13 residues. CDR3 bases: TGTGCCAGTTTCCGGGACGGTCCCTACGAGCAGTACTTC. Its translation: CASFRDGPYEQYF.

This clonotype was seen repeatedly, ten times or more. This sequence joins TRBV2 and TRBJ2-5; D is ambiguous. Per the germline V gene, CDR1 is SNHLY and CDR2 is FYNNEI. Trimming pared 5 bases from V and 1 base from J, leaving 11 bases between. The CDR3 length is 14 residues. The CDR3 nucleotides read TGTGCCAGCAGTCCAACCTGGGGCCAAGAGACCCAGTACTTC. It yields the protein CASSPTWGQETQYF.

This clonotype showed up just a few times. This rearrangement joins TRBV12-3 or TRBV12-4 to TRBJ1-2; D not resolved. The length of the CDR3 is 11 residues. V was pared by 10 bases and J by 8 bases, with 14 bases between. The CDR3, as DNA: TGTGCCACCGAAGACTACTGGGGCTACACCTTC. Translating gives CATEDYWGYTF.

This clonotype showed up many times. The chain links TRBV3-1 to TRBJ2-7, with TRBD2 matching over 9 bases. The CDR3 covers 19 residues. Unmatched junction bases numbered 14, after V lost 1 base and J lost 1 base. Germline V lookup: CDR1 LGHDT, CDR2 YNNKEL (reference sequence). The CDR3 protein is CASSQATGRGRARSYEQYF. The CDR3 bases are TGTGCCAGCAGCCAAGCAACGGGTCGCGGGAGGGCCCGGTCCTACGAGCAGTACTTC.

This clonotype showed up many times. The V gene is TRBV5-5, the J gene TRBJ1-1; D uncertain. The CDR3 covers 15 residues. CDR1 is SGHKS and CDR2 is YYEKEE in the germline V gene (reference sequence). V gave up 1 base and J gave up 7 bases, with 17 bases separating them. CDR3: CASSLFRLGGIEAFF. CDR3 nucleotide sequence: TGTGCCAGCAGCTTGTTTCGCCTCGGAGGAATTGAAGCTTTCTTT.

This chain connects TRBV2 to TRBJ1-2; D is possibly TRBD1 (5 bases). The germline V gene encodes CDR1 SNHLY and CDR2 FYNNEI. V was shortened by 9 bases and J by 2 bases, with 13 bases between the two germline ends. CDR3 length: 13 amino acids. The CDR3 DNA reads TGTGCCAGGGGGACCGAGACCAACTATGGCTACACCTTC. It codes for CARGTETNYGYTF.

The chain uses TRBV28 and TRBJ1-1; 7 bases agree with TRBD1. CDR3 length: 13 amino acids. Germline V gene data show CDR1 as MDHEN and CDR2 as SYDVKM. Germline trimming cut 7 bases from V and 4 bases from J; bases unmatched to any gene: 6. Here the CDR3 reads CASTKTGTTEAFF. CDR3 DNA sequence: TGTGCCAGCACCAAGACAGGGACCACTGAAGCTTTCTTT.

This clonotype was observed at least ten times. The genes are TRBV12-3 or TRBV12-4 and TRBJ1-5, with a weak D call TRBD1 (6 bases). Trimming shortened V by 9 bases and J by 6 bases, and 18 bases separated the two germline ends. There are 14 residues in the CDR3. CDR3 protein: CASLGAGAGQPQHF. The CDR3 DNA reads TGTGCCAGTCTAGGGGCGGGGGCTGGTCAGCCCCAGCATTTT.

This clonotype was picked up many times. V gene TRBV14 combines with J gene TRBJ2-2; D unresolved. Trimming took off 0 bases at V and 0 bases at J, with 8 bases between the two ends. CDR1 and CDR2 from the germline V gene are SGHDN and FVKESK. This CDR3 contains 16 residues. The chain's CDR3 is CASSQEGRTNTGELFF. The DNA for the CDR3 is TGTGCCAGCAGCCAAGAGGGCAGGACGAACACCGGGGAGCTGTTTTTT.

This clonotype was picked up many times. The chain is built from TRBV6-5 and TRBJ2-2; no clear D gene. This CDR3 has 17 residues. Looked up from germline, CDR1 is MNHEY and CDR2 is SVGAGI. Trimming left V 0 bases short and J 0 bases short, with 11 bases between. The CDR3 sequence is CASSYSMNYPNTGELFF. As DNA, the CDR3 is TGTGCCAGCAGTTACTCGATGAACTACCCGAACACCGGGGAGCTGTTTTTT.

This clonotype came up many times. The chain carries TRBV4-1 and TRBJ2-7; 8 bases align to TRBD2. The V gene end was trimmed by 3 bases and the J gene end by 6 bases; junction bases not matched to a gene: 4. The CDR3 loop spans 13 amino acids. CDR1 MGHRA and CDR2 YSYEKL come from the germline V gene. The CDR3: CASSQSGRREQYF. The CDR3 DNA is TGCGCCAGCAGCCAGAGCGGGAGACGCGAGCAGTACTTC.

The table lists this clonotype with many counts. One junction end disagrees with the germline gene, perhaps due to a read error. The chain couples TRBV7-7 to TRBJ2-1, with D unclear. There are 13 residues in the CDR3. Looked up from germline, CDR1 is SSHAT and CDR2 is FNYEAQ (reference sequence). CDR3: CASSSSPYNEQFF. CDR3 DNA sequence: TGTGCTAGCAGCTCTAGTCCCTACAATGAGCAGTTCTTC.

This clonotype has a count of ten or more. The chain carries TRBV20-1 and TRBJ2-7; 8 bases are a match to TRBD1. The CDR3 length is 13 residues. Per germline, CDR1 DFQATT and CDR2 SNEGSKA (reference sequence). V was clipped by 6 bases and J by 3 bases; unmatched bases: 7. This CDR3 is CSADRGLLYEQYF. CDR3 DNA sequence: TGCAGTGCCGACAGGGGATTACTCTACGAGCAGTACTTC.

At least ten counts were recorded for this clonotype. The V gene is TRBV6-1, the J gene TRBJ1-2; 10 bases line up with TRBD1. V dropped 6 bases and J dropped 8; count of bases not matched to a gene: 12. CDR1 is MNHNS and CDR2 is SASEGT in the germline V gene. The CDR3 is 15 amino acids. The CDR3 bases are TGTGCCAGCAGGCCCGCCCTGACAGGGGGCGCGGGCTACACCTTC. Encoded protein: CASRPALTGGAGYTF.

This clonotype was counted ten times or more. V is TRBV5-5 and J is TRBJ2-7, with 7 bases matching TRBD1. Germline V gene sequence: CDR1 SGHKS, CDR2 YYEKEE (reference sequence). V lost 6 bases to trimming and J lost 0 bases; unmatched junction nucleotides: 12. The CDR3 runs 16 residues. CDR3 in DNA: TGTGCCAGCAACCCCACAGCGCACAGGGGCTCCTACGAGCAGTACTTC. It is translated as CASNPTAHRGSYEQYF.